The clone carrying this T cell receptor (beta chain) was seen only a few times. What it binds is not known. CDR3 length: 13 residues. V dropped 3 bases and J dropped 6 bases, with 12 bases sitting between them. This sample was taken from a study of T-cell reconstitution after alpha-beta-depleted transplantation in children. Researchers prepared the TCRbeta library using unique molecular identifiers, the study reports. TCRdb reprocessed the PCR reads via MiXCR and lists one record per CDR3 protein. The table records about 610,000 distinct CDR3 sequences, more than 20% of them present only once. Findings and caveats of the study: At the one-year point after transplant, T-cell counts and TCRbeta diversity were found to come mostly from T cells that had been newly produced.

The sequenced sample was PBMCs, obtained before TCRalphabeta/CD19-depleted stem cell transplant. The sequence derives from a boy less than two years old with Wiskott-Aldrich syndrome, due to receive a stem cell transplant. The V call is TRBV12-3 or TRBV12-4, the J call TRBJ2-7, with D perhaps matching TRBD1 or TRBD2 (5 bases each). CDR3 DNA sequence: TGTGCCAGCAGTTTCGGCGCGAGGGGCGAGCAGTACTTC. Its protein is CASSFGARGEQYF.